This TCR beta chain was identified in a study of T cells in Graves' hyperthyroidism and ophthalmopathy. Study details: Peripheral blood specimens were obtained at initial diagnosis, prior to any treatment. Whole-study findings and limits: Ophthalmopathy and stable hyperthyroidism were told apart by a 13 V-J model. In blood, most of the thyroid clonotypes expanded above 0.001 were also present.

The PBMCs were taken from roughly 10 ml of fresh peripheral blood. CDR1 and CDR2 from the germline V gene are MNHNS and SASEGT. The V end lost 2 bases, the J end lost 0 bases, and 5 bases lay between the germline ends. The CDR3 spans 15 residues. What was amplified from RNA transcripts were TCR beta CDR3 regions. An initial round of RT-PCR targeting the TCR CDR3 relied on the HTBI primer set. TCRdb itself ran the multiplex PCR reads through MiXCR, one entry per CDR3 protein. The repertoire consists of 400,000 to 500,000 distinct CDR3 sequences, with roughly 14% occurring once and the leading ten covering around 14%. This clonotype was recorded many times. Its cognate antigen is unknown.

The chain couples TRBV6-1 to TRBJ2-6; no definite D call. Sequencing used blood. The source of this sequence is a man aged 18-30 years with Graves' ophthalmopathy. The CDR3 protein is CASSEMLSGANVLTF. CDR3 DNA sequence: TGTGCCAGCAGTGAAATGCTCTCTGGGGCCAACGTCCTGACTTTC.